This TCR beta chain was documented in a study of blood T cell repertoires in COVID-19 (dated by TCRdb to the early 2020s). Notes on the research overall: Samples covering the acute and convalescent phases of COVID-19 were provided by collaborators in the United States, Italy and Spain. Where HLA class I and class II types were available, the types were taken from metadata supplied by the sample provider, not from assay-based typing. The repertoires were released in a freely available public database meant as a resource for research on the immune response to SARS-CoV-2. Samples were obtained from the ongoing ImmuneRACE study (first 160 participants) and from 950 to 1,500 subjects provided by 6 global collaborators. The prospective study material was composed of cDNA or gDNA derived from T cells, B-cell-depleted T cells, or PBMCs. The dataset comprised deeply sampled blood TCRbeta repertoires from subjects exposed to, actively infected with, or recovered from COVID-19. Sample metadata almost always included a de-identified subject ID, COVID-19 status, age in years and sex. Study-wide findings and limitations: How much clinical and demographic metadata was included differed by source and by participant, and the metadata was provided uncurated.

The immunoSEQ Assay, a bias-controlled multiplex PCR, was used to amplify TCRbeta CDR3 regions from genomic DNA. The paper's processing steps were these. The number of nucleated cells in each sample was estimated by amplification of reference gene primers within the assay. To quantify the absolute abundance of each unique TCRbeta CDR3 rearrangement, sequence reads were collapsed and filtered. For each sample, productive Simpson clonality was calculated by taking the square root of Simpson's diversity index across productive rearrangements. The table was pulled from immuneACCESS by TCRdb, which kept in-frame rearrangements only. Such tables lose some clones; where checked, under half of the loss comes from unresolved V genes, and the rest has no known cause. V, J and clone size derive from that table, while D and trimming were established from the DNA sequence. For this sample the table gives 150,000 to 200,000 clones, of which roughly 80% were detected only once. Roughly 5% of the sample is in the top ten clones.

Concerning this clone itself: The antigen it binds to is not known. No clone much larger than this one lies a single base away; base qualities are absent.

The collaborating institutions used their own protocols to collect whole blood in K2EDTA tubes. For TCRbeta analysis, collaborators shipped samples as frozen whole blood, isolated PBMCs, or DNA extracted from either of those sample types. As encoded in the germline V gene, CDR1 is SGHRS while CDR2 is YFSETQ. V trim: 5 bases; J trim: 4 bases; unmatched bases: 2. Including cysteine and phenylalanine, the CDR3 has 14 amino acids. The CDR3 DNA has 42 bases and is translated from base 1. The chain links TRBV5-1 with TRBJ1-4; TRBD1 matches 10 bases in the middle. This sequence originates from a woman between 25 and 40 years old with acute or convalescent COVID-19. Source material: peripheral blood. CDR3 protein: CASRTGGDNEKLFF. Here is the DNA: TGCGCCAGCAGGACAGGGGGCGATAATGAAAAACTGTTTTTT.